This is a list of T cell receptor beta chains from one sample in a study of cytomegalovirus exposure and HLA in healthy donors. Libraries were prepared by immunoSEQ multiplex PCR; TCRdb keeps only in-frame clonotypes and omits some of them. The repertoire consists of 15,000 to 20,000 clones, with under 80% occurring once and the leading ten covering 3.5% to 4.5%. Sequenced input: PBMCs. These receptors were obtained from a man aged 18 to 35 in good health and CMV-seronegative. CDR3s include the opening cysteine and the closing phenylalanine or tryptophan. The D gene is left open where the match is weak. A row's size may be missing; if present it is once, few, many or a size class.

v_gene,d_gene,abundance,j_gene,CDR3aa,CDR3nt
TRBV30,TRBD1,NA,TRBJ1-4,CAWQTGGKLFF,TGTGCCTGGCAAACAGGGGGAAAACTGTTTTTT
TRBV5-4,TRBD2,once,TRBJ2-3,CASSSAGLPTDTQYF,TGTGCCAGCAGCTCAGCGGGGCTACCCACAGATACGCAGTATTTT
TRBV9,TRBD2,NA,TRBJ2-7,CASSEAPGGYEQYF,TGTGCCAGCAGCGAGGCCCCGGGGGGCTACGAGCAGTACTTC
TRBV30,NA,NA,TRBJ1-2,CAWSRSGNGYTF,TGTGCCTGGAGTAGGTCAGGGAATGGCTACACCTTC
TRBV6-5,NA,NA,TRBJ1-5,CATRTGTNQPQHF,TGTGCCACCCGAACGGGAACCAATCAGCCCCAGCATTTT
TRBV12-5,NA,NA,TRBJ2-5,CASGLDGPQETQYF,TGTGCTAGTGGTTTGGATGGCCCCCAGGAGACCCAGTACTTC
TRBV6-5,NA,NA,TRBJ2-1,CASSYDPQGGQFF,TGTGCCAGCAGTTACGACCCACAGGGCGGGCAGTTCTTC
TRBV29-1,NA,once,TRBJ2-3,CSVVDGNSISDTQYF,TGCAGCGTTGTGGACGGGAATAGCATCTCAGATACGCAGTATTTT
TRBV30,TRBD1,NA,TRBJ1-4,CAWLAGTGAPTNEKLFF,TGTGCCTGGTTAGCTGGGACAGGGGCTCCAACTAATGAAAAACTGTTTTTT
TRBV5-1,TRBD1,NA,TRBJ2-3,CASSRTGEGTDTQYF,TGCGCCAGCAGCCGTACAGGGGAAGGGACAGATACGCAGTATTTT
TRBV30,NA,once,TRBJ2-5,CAWTQEETQYF,TGTGCCTGGACTCAGGAAGAGACCCAGTACTTC
TRBV9,TRBD2,NA,TRBJ2-7,CASSVSGRFSYEQYF,TGTGCCAGCAGTGTTAGCGGGAGGTTCTCCTACGAGCAGTACTTC
TRBV6-1,TRBD2,NA,TRBJ2-1,CASRSSGRRFF,TGTGCCAGCAGGTCTAGCGGGAGACGGTTCTTC
TRBV9,TRBD1,NA,TRBJ1-4,CASSPGTGSTNEKLFF,TGTGCCAGCAGCCCCGGGACAGGCTCAACTAATGAAAAACTGTTTTTT
TRBV6-1,TRBD1,NA,TRBJ1-1,CASREFGQGNTEAFF,TGTGCCAGCAGGGAATTTGGACAGGGGAACACTGAAGCTTTCTTT
TRBV2,NA,once,TRBJ2-3,CASSAAGSDTQYF,TGTGCCAGCAGTGCGGCAGGCTCAGATACGCAGTATTTT
TRBV30,NA,NA,TRBJ1-1,CACPEGGISTEAFF,TGTGCCTGCCCAGAGGGAGGAATCAGCACTGAAGCTTTCTTT
TRBV2,NA,once,TRBJ2-5,CASRPGLETQYF,TGTGCCAGCAGGCCAGGGCTGGAGACCCAGTACTTC
TRBV7-2,TRBD2,NA,TRBJ2-5,CASSLGLAGGRGLETQYF,TGTGCCAGCAGCTTAGGGCTAGCGGGGGGGCGTGGGTTAGAGACCCAGTACTTC
TRBV6-1,NA,NA,TRBJ1-5,CASRLNQPQHF,TGTGCCAGCAGGTTAAATCAGCCCCAGCATTTT
TRBV19,NA,NA,TRBJ1-4,CASIPAGSNEKLFF,TGTGCCAGTATCCCGGCAGGGTCTAATGAAAAACTGTTTTTT
TRBV5-1,TRBD2,NA,TRBJ2-1,CASSVTGGAGHEQFF,TGCGCCAGCAGCGTGACGGGAGGGGCAGGCCATGAGCAGTTCTTC
TRBV9,NA,NA,TRBJ2-7,CASSVVDSSYEQYF,TGTGCCAGCAGCGTAGTGGACTCTTCCTACGAGCAGTACTTC
TRBV11-2,NA,few,TRBJ2-7,CASSLDGSSYEQYF,TGTGCCAGCAGCTTAGACGGGAGCTCCTACGAGCAGTACTTC
TRBV7-8,NA,few,TRBJ1-2,CASSRGLQGYTF,TGTGCCAGCAGCCGGGGACTACAGGGCTACACCTTC
TRBV6-5,NA,NA,TRBJ1-2,CASSPDRLRGYTF,TGTGCCAGCAGCCCCGACAGGCTGAGGGGCTACACCTTC
TRBV7-2,TRBD1,NA,TRBJ1-1,CASSSGGLAQAFF,TGTGCCAGCAGCTCAGGGGGCTTGGCTCAAGCTTTCTTT